This TCR beta chain was profiled in a study of blood T cell repertoires in COVID-19. Whole-study context: Samples came from the United States, Italy and Spain, spanning acute and convalescent COVID-19. Sample material is recorded as cDNA or gDNA derived from T cells, B-cell-depleted T cells, or PBMCs.

Authors' methods: Reference gene primer amplification gave nucleated cell count estimates. Profiling relied on immunoSEQ multiplex PCR, and the TCRdb table lists in-frame clones only, not all of them. V and J calls and clone size are those listed in that table; D and trimming were worked out from the DNA. Among over 300,000 clones listed, around 91% were seen once. The sequenced material came from peripheral blood. The receptor's source is a man aged 18 to 30 with active or convalescent COVID-19.

Here the CDR3 reads CASSLEGLYEQYF. Here the CDR3 DNA reads TGTGCCAGCAGCTTGGAGGGGCTCTACGAGCAGTACTTC. The chain has TRBV11-2 and TRBJ2-7, with a possible D match to TRBD2 (6 bases). CDR1 and CDR2 (germline): SGHAT, FQNNGV. The CDR3 runs 13 residues. Trimming shortened V by 3 bases and J by 3 bases, and 9 bases separated the two germline ends.